This T cell receptor beta chain stems from a study of control samples from healthy donors and cancer patients. Repertoires were generated with immunoSEQ multiplex PCR, while TCRdb's copy carries only in-frame clones and drops some. This table has over 100,000 clones, 88% appearing once. The receptor was isolated from a man aged 50 to 60 in good health. Sequences were obtained from blood.

The CDR3 DNA reads as TGTGCCAGCAGAAGGACTAGCGGGGGCAGGGCCTACAATGAGCAGTTCTTC. Its protein product is CASRRTSGGRAYNEQFF. The rearrangement links TRBV7-9 to TRBJ2-1; 13 bases are shared with TRBD2. The J segment lost 2 bases and the V segment lost 6 bases, leaving 7 bases of the junction unmatched. This CDR3 is built from 17 residues. CDR1 and CDR2 (germline): SEHNR, FQNEAQ (reference sequence).